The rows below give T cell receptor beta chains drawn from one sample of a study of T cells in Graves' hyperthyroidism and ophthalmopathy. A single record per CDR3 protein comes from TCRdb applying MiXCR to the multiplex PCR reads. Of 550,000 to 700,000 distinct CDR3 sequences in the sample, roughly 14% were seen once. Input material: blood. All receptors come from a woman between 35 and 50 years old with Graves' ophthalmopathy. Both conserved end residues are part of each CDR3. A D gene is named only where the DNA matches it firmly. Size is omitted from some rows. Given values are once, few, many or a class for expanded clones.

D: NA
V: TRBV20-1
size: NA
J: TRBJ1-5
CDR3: CSAQGYSDNQPQHF
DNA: TGCAGTGCCCAGGGGTACAGTGACAATCAGCCCCAGCATTTT

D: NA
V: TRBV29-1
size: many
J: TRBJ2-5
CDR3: CSVAGGSETQYF
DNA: TGCAGCGTTGCCGGGGGCTCAGAGACCCAGTACTTC

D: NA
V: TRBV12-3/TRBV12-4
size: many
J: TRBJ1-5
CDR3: CASSLSPYSNQPQHF
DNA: TGTGCCAGCAGTTTATCCCCGTATAGCAATCAGCCCCAGCATTTT

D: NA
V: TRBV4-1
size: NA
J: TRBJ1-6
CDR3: CASSQAGGSPLHF
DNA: TGCGCCAGCAGCCAAGCCGGGGGTTCACCCCTCCACTTT

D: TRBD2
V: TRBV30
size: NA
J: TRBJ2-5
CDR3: CAHLRAGEETQYF
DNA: TGTGCCCACCTCCGGGCGGGAGAGGAGACCCAGTACTTC

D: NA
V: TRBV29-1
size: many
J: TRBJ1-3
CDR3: CSCQENGNTIYF
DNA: TGCAGCTGCCAAGAGAACGGAAACACCATATATTTT

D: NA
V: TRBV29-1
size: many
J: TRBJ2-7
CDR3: CSVKGTHEQYF
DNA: TGCAGCGTCAAGGGGACCCACGAGCAGTACTTC

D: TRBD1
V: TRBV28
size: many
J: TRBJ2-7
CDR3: CASSRIPGQGYEQYF
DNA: TGTGCCAGCAGTCGAATACCGGGACAGGGGTACGAGCAGTACTTC

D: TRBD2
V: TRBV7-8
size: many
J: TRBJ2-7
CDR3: CASSLGSGRPYEQYF
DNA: TGTGCCAGCAGCTTAGGTAGCGGGAGGCCCTACGAGCAGTACTTC

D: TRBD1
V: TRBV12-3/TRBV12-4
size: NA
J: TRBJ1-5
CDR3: CASSSTGVQPQHF
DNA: TGTGCCAGCAGTTCTACAGGGGTCCAGCCCCAGCATTTT

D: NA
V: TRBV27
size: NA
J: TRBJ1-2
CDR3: CASRRGWNYGYTF
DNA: TGTGCCAGTCGCCGGGGCTGGAACTATGGCTACACCTTC

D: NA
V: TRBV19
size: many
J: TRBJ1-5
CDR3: CASSIGENQPQHF
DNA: TGTGCCAGTAGTATAGGTGAGAATCAGCCCCAGCATTTT

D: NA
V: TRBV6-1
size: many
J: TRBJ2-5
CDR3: CASSQDPRRETQYF
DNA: TGTGCCAGCAGTCAGGACCCCAGGAGGGAGACCCAGTACTTC

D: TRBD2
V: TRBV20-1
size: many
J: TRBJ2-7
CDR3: CSAVPGLASEQYF
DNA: TGCAGTGCCGTCCCGGGACTAGCATCCGAGCAGTACTTC

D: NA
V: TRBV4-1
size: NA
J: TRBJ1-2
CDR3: CASSGPIYGYTF
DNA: TGCGCCAGCAGCGGGCCTATCTATGGCTACACCTTC

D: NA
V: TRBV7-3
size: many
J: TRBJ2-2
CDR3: CASSLTRVNTGELFF
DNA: TGTGCCAGCAGCTTAACCAGGGTGAACACCGGGGAGCTGTTTTTT

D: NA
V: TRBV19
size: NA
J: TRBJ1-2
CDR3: CASSPPNRDGYTF
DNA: TGTGCCAGTAGTCCACCTAACAGGGACGGCTACACCTTC

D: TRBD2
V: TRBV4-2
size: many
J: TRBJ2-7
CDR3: CASSQEDSGIGEQYF
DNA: TGTGCCAGCAGCCAAGAGGATAGCGGGATAGGCGAGCAGTACTTC

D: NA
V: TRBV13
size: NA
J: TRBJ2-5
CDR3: CASSPNRVLQETQYF
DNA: TGTGCCAGCAGCCCCAACAGGGTTCTACAAGAGACCCAGTACTTC

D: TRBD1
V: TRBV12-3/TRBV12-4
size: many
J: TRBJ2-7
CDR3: CASRNTGVDEQYF
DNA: TGTGCCAGCAGAAATACAGGGGTCGACGAGCAGTACTTC

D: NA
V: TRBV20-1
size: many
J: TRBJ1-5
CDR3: CSAHTGFGQPQHF
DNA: TGCAGTGCCCACACAGGGTTCGGACAGCCCCAGCATTTT

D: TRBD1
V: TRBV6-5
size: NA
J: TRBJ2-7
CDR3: CASSYDRASEQYF
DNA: TGTGCCAGCAGTTACGACAGGGCGAGCGAGCAGTACTTC

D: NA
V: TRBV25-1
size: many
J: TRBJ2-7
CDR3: CASSELGLNYEQYF
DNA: TGTGCCAGCAGTGAATTAGGCCTAAACTACGAGCAGTACTTC

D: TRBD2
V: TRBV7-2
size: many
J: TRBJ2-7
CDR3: CASRNGGDEQYF
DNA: TGTGCCAGCAGGAATGGGGGGGACGAGCAGTACTTC

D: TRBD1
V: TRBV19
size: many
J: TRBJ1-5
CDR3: CASSHWGRGMNQPQHF
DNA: TGTGCCAGTAGTCATTGGGGCAGGGGGATGAATCAGCCCCAGCATTTT